These T cell receptor beta chains were read from a single sample in a study of cytomegalovirus exposure and HLA in healthy donors. Repertoires were generated with immunoSEQ multiplex PCR, while TCRdb's copy carries only in-frame clones and drops some. The sample contains about 210,000 clones, 75% to 85% of which appear only once. Sequencing used PBMCs. Source of these receptors: a woman aged 30 to 39 in good health and CMV-seropositive. Both conserved end residues are part of each CDR3. The D gene is left open where the match is weak. Clone size is given for some rows only: seen once, a few or many times, or a class if the clone is expanded.

>TRBV29-1|NA|NA|TRBJ1-6
TGCAGCGTTAGAGAGGCCCTTAATTCACCCCTCCACTTT
CSVREALNSPLHF
>TRBV28|NA|NA|TRBJ2-7
TGTGCCAGCAGTTGGGCGCACCGACGCTCCTACGAGCAGTACTTC
CASSWAHRRSYEQYF
>TRBV9|NA|NA|TRBJ1-1
TGTGCCAGCAGCCCCTCGGGACTGATGAACACTGAAGCTTTCTTT
CASSPSGLMNTEAFF
>TRBV19|NA|NA|TRBJ2-6
TGTGCCAGTAGCCGAGACAGGTCTGGGGCCAACGTCCTGACTTTC
CASSRDRSGANVLTF
>TRBV6-5|NA|NA|TRBJ2-2
TGTGCCAGCAGTTACTTCGGCGGGGCCCCAACCGGGGAGCTGTTTTTT
CASSYFGGAPTGELFF
>TRBV29-1|NA|NA|TRBJ2-7
TGCAGCGCTAAAGGGGGGGGGCCTGACGAGCAGTACTTC
CSAKGGGPDEQYF
>TRBV10-3|NA|TRBD1|TRBJ1-1
TGTGCCATCAGTGAGGTGGGCAGGGGGGAGAACACTGAAGCTTTCTTT
CAISEVGRGENTEAFF
>TRBV27|NA|TRBD2|TRBJ2-1
TGTGCCAGCAGTTTATCCGGGGGGGCCGGGGGGGAGCAGTTCTTC
CASSLSGGAGGEQFF
>TRBV4-1|NA|NA|TRBJ1-1
TGCGCCAGCAGCCAACAGGCTTCTCGGCCGAGTGAAGCTTTCTTT
CASSQQASRPSEAFF
>TRBV7-9|NA|NA|TRBJ2-7
TGTGCCAGCAGCTTAGAAACAGAGCAGTACTTC
CASSLETEQYF
>TRBV7-8|once|NA|TRBJ2-6
TGTGCCAGCAGCTCACCTCGGGGGACCGGGGCCAACGTCCTGACTTTC
CASSSPRGTGANVLTF
>TRBV6-5|NA|NA|TRBJ1-1
TGTGCCACCTCGGGGGTCAGTGACACTGAAGCTTTCTTT
CATSGVSDTEAFF
>TRBV2|once|TRBD2|TRBJ2-1
TGTGCCAGCAGTGAAGGACTAGCGGGTAACAATGAGCAGTTCTTC
CASSEGLAGNNEQFF
>TRBV9|NA|TRBD2|TRBJ2-5
TGTGCCAGCAGCTTCTCGGCGGGAGGTAAAGAGACCCAGTACTTC
CASSFSAGGKETQYF
>TRBV4-1|NA|NA|TRBJ1-5
TGCGCCAGCAGCCGAAGGGGGTCCGTAGGGCAGCCCCAGCATTTT
CASSRRGSVGQPQHF
>TRBV27|once|TRBD1|TRBJ1-5
TGTGCCAGCAGTCCCACAGGGGGGAGTCAGCCCCAGCATTTT
CASSPTGGSQPQHF
>TRBV29-1|NA|NA|TRBJ2-5
TGCAGCGTCCCGGGTCAAGAGACCCAGTACTTC
CSVPGQETQYF
>TRBV11-3|NA|TRBD2|TRBJ2-2
TGTGCCAGCAGCTTAGGGGTTAGCGGGAGGACCTACACCGGGGAGCTGTTTTTT
CASSLGVSGRTYTGELFF
>TRBV7-9|NA|TRBD2|TRBJ2-4
TGTGCCAGCACCCGACTAGCGGGAGAGGGATTACGAGCCAAAAACATTCAGTACTTC
CASTRLAGEGLRAKNIQYF
>TRBV28|NA|TRBD2|TRBJ2-2
TGTGCCAGCGGGAGGGCGGCGACCGGGGAGCTGTTTTTT
CASGRAATGELFF
>TRBV7-3|NA|TRBD1|TRBJ2-3
TGTGCCAGCAGCTGGGACAGGGGTTCAACAGATACGCAGTATTTT
CASSWDRGSTDTQYF
>TRBV5-4|NA|NA|TRBJ1-2
TGTGCCAGCAGCTCGGACAGCCGGATTAACTATGGCTACACCTTC
CASSSDSRINYGYTF
>TRBV6-6|few|NA|TRBJ2-7
TGTGCCAGCAGTTACCCCAGACAGGCTTTGGGAGAGCAGTACTTC
CASSYPRQALGEQYF
>TRBV25-1|NA|TRBD1|TRBJ1-4
TGTGCCACCCAGGGGGCAGCAACTAATGAAAAACTGTTTTTT
CATQGAATNEKLFF
>TRBV7-8|once|TRBD1|TRBJ1-1
TGTGCCAGCAGCTTAGCTGACAGGGATGAAGGTCGGACTGAAGCTTTCTTT
CASSLADRDEGRTEAFF
>TRBV19|NA|TRBD1|TRBJ2-6
TGTGCCAGTAGTCTCCGGACAGGGGACACAACTGGGGCCAACGTCCTGACTTTC
CASSLRTGDTTGANVLTF
>TRBV5-1|NA|NA|TRBJ1-3
TGCGCCAGCAGCCTCGATAATAGGGGCGAAGACACCATATATTTT
CASSLDNRGEDTIYF
>TRBV6-4|once|TRBD1|TRBJ1-2
TGTGCCAGCACGAGTGGACAGGCCATTAACTATGGCTACACCTTC
CASTSGQAINYGYTF
>TRBV27|NA|NA|TRBJ2-7
TGTGCCAGCAGTTTGTCACAAACCTACGAGCAGTACTTC
CASSLSQTYEQYF
>TRBV7-2|NA|NA|TRBJ2-1
TGTGCCAGCAGCTTAGCCTTCAATGAGCAGTTCTTC
CASSLAFNEQFF
>TRBV5-4|NA|NA|TRBJ2-5
TGTGCCAGCAGCCAAGCAACAGATCAGGAGGGAGAGACCCAGTACTTC
CASSQATDQEGETQYF
>TRBV9|NA|TRBD2|TRBJ2-7
TGTGCCAGCAGCGTAGGGCTGCGGGAGGGCGTCTACGAGCAGTACTTC
CASSVGLREGVYEQYF
>TRBV5-1|NA|TRBD2|TRBJ2-5
TGCGCCAGCAGCTTCCTAGCGGGGTTTCGTGAGACCCAGTACTTC
CASSFLAGFRETQYF
>TRBV4-1|NA|NA|TRBJ1-3
TGCGCCAGCAGCCATCCCCCGGGGGGAATGGGAAACACCATATATTTT
CASSHPPGGMGNTIYF
>TRBV27|once|NA|TRBJ2-5
TGTGCCAGCAGTTTATATGGCAGGGGCCAAGAGACCCAGTACTTC
CASSLYGRGQETQYF
>TRBV4-1|NA|TRBD2|TRBJ2-7
TGCGCCAGCAGCCAGGCGGGGGGACCCTACGAGCAGTACTTC
CASSQAGGPYEQYF
>TRBV5-1|once|TRBD2|TRBJ2-7
TGCGCCAGCAGCCCCACGACTAGCGGGGGTTTCACCGAGCAGTACTTC
CASSPTTSGGFTEQYF
>TRBV5-1|NA|NA|TRBJ2-2
TGCGCCAGCAGCTTGGCGGGACTTGACACCGGGGAGCTGTTTTTT
CASSLAGLDTGELFF
>TRBV27|NA|TRBD2|TRBJ2-3
TGTGCCAGCAGGCTAGCGGGAGCCGGCGCAGATACGCAGTATTTT
CASRLAGAGADTQYF
>TRBV18|NA|TRBD1|TRBJ1-1
TGTGCCAGCTCACCCGGGACAGGCTTTTTGAACACTGAAGCTTTCTTT
CASSPGTGFLNTEAFF
>TRBV5-1|NA|TRBD1|TRBJ2-3
TGCGCCAGCAGCTTGAGGACAGGGAGTTCGGAGGCAGATACGCAGTATTTT
CASSLRTGSSEADTQYF
>TRBV18|NA|NA|TRBJ1-2
TGTGCCAGCACACCGCAAAGGGAGGGTGGCTACACCTTC
CASTPQREGGYTF
>TRBV5-1|NA|TRBD1|TRBJ2-1
TGCGCCAGCAGCTTGCTGCTAGACAGGGGAGACAATGAGCAGTTCTTC
CASSLLLDRGDNEQFF
>TRBV27|NA|NA|TRBJ2-7
TGTGCCAGCAGCTCCTCAGGCACCTCCTACGAGCAGTACTTC
CASSSSGTSYEQYF
>TRBV2|NA|NA|TRBJ2-5
TGTGCCAGCACCGAGGTCAGGGCGGAGACCCAGTACTTC
CASTEVRAETQYF
>TRBV14|NA|TRBD1|TRBJ1-1
TGTGCCAGCAGCCAAGCCTACAGGGGGCTAGGCACTGAAGCTTTCTTT
CASSQAYRGLGTEAFF
>TRBV5-4|NA|NA|TRBJ2-5
TGTGCCAGCAGCCCCCCGGACTCACGGGAGACCCAGTACTTC
CASSPPDSRETQYF
>TRBV2|NA|TRBD2|TRBJ2-7
TGTGCCAGCGTCTCGGAGCGGGGGAGGTACGAGCAGTACTTC
CASVSERGRYEQYF
>TRBV6-5|once|NA|TRBJ1-1
TGTGCCAGCAGTTACAAGTATAGAGCTTTCTTT
CASSYKYRAFF
>TRBV29-1|NA|NA|TRBJ2-3
TGCAGCGTTTACCTCAGCGTTGGCAGCCCAGATACGCAGTATTTT
CSVYLSVGSPDTQYF
>TRBV30|NA|NA|TRBJ1-5
TGTGCCTCCTCGGGGGGGTGGGGTCAGCCCCAGCATTTT
CASSGGWGQPQHF
>TRBV7-3|NA|NA|TRBJ2-4
TGTGCCAGCAGCTTAAGGGGGGTGACAGGGTCCAACATTCAGTACTTC
CASSLRGVTGSNIQYF
>TRBV7-7|NA|NA|TRBJ1-4
TGTGCTAGCAGTCCCTCGACAGCTTCTAATGAAAAACTGTTTTTT
CASSPSTASNEKLFF
>TRBV11-1|NA|TRBD1|TRBJ2-1
TGTGCCAGCAGCTTGGACAGGGGGCGCGGTGAGCAGTTCTTC
CASSLDRGRGEQFF